This T cell receptor beta chain was captured in a study of T cells in Graves' hyperthyroidism and ophthalmopathy. Regarding the study as a whole: Most thyroid clonotypes that were expanded above 0.001 also turned up in blood.

This clonotype came up many times. The antigen is unknown. This CDR3 has 13 residues. CDR1 and CDR2 (germline): SNHLY, FYNNEI. Trimming shortened V by 6 bases and J by 6 bases, and 15 bases separated the two germline ends. Template material for amplifying TCR beta CDR3 regions consisted of RNA transcripts. The HTBI primer set served for first-round RT-PCR of the TCR CDR3. TCRdb used MiXCR to reprocess the multiplex PCR reads, holding one entry per CDR3 protein. Found here are 300,000 to 500,000 distinct CDR3 sequences, about an eighth of them singletons; the top ten hold under 30%. The sequenced sample was blood. This chain uses TRBV2 with TRBJ2-7; D gene uncertain. The origin of this receptor is a man between 50 and 59 years old with Graves' ophthalmopathy. Here the CDR3 reads CASRTPRLLEQYF. CDR3 nucleotide sequence: TGTGCCAGCAGGACCCCCAGGTTACTCGAGCAGTACTTC.